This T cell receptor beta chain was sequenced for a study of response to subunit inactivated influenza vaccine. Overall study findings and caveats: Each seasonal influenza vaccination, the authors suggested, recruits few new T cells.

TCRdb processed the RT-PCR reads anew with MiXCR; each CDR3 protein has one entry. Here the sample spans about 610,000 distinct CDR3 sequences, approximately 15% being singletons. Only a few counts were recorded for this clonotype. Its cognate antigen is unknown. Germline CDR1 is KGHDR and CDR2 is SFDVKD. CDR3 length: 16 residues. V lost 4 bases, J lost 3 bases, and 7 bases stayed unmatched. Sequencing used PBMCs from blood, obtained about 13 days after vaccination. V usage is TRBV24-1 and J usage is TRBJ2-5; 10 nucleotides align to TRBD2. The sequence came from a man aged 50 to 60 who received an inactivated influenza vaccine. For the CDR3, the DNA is TGTGCCACCAGTGACCCCACTAGCGGGACCGAAGAGACCCAGTACTTC. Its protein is CATSDPTSGTEETQYF.